This T cell receptor (beta chain) was identified in a study of CD8 T cells in ankylosing spondylitis. Whole-study results and caveats: Significantly higher representation of disease-linked clones was reported for matched ankylosing spondylitis synovial fluid. Seven to nine highly homologous variants formed a TCR beta motif that appeared characteristic of ankylosing spondylitis blood.

Using its own MiXCR run on the 5' RACE reads, TCRdb lists one record per CDR3 protein. Of 670,000 or so distinct CDR3 sequences listed, roughly 20% were seen once; the top ten hold under 20%. On this clonotype itself: Antigen: not known.

This clonotype was obtained from a male donor with ankylosing spondylitis. The sample taken for sequencing was blood, either unsorted or a sorted T cell fraction (not recorded which).

The CDR3 protein is CASSQLQGVGTEAFF. Written as DNA, the CDR3 is TGTGCCAGCAGCCAACTTCAGGGTGTGGGGACTGAAGCTTTCTTT. This chain joins TRBV16 and TRBJ1-1; D possibly corresponds to TRBD1 (5 bases). Per the germline V gene, CDR1 is KGHSY and CDR2 is FQNENV. V dropped 2 bases and J dropped 5 bases, with 15 bases sitting between them. The CDR3 is made up of 15 amino acids.